This entry describes one T cell receptor beta chain. V was cut by 4 bases and J by 1 base, with 8 bases left in between. In germline, CDR1 is LNHDA, CDR2 SQIVND (reference sequence). The CDR3 covers 14 residues. Using immunoSEQ multiplex PCR, the repertoire was profiled, and TCRdb retains in-frame clones only, with some absent. Found here are about 58,000 clones, over 85% of them singletons; the top ten hold around 1%. This specimen comes from a study of cytomegalovirus exposure and HLA in healthy donors. The V and J genes are TRBV19 and TRBJ2-1, with D possibly being TRBD2 (6 bases). This receptor was taken from a man between 18 and 35 years old in good health and CMV-seronegative. Sequenced: PBMCs. CDR3 protein: CASSTGGSYNEQFF. The CDR3 DNA follows: TGTGCCAGTAGTACCGGAGGGTCCTACAATGAGCAGTTCTTC.